These 23 T cell receptor beta chains originate from one sample sequenced in a study of T cells in Graves' hyperthyroidism and ophthalmopathy. RNA transcripts served as the template for amplifying TCR beta CDR3 regions. TCR CDR3 underwent first-round RT-PCR with the HTBI primer set. TCRdb used MiXCR to reprocess the multiplex PCR reads, holding one entry per CDR3 protein. This sample carries hundreds of thousands of distinct CDR3 sequences, more than 45% of them seen once, and the ten largest clones take just under 8.5%. Sequenced sample: peripheral blood or thyroid tissue (not recorded which). These receptors all come from a young woman with Graves' hyperthyroidism.

The V gene is TRBV20-1, the J gene TRBJ1-2, with D possibly TRBD1 on 6 matching bases. The CDR3 has 16 amino acids. Trimming cost V 0 bases and J 0 bases, with 14 bases left between them. In germline, CDR1 is DFQATT, CDR2 SNEGSKA (reference sequence). DNA of the CDR3: TGCAGTGCTAGAGATCGAAACAGGGCAACTAACTATGGCTACACCTTC. It yields the protein CSARDRNRATNYGYTF.

With regard to this clonotype: Sequence at one end of the junction differs from germline and may be a read error. The chain is built from TRBV7-2 and TRBJ2-5; D remains ambiguous. The CDR3 totals 16 residues. The germline CDR1 and CDR2 sequences are SGHTA and FQGNSA. The chain's CDR3 is CASSPRVGAISETQYF. The CDR3 DNA is TGCGCCAGCAGCCCCCGGGTAGGAGCTATCTCGGAGACCCAGTACTTC.

CDR3 nucleotide sequence: TGTGCCAGCAAGGACGGGGTCGACACTGAAGCTTTCTTT. This gives the protein CASKDGVDTEAFF. This sequence joins TRBV2 and TRBJ1-1; D is unresolved. This CDR3 is 13 amino acids long. The germline V and J ends were trimmed by 7 bases and 3 bases, with 12 bases remaining between them. Germline V lookup: CDR1 SNHLY, CDR2 FYNNEI.

The chain has TRBV4-2 and TRBJ2-7; tentatively, D is TRBD1 (6 bases). V was trimmed by 4 bases and J by 7 bases, leaving 20 bases between them. Germline V lookup: CDR1 LGHNA, CDR2 YNFKEQ. The CDR3 runs to 15 residues. The chain's CDR3 is CASSPLRGRGEEQYF. The CDR3 region has the DNA TGTGCCAGCAGCCCACTCCGGGGCAGGGGCGAGGAGCAGTACTTC.

A word on this clonotype: A read error may account for a junction end that differs from germline. V usage is TRBV4-2 and J usage is TRBJ1-2; 7 bases align to TRBD1. The CDR3 loop spans 13 amino acids. Germline V lookup: CDR1 LGHNA, CDR2 YNFKEQ. The CDR3: CAGSSQGSGGYTF. The CDR3 nucleotides read TGTGCCGGCAGCTCACAGGGGTCCGGAGGCTACACCTTC.

This chain connects TRBV6-1 to TRBJ1-2; 9 nucleotides match TRBD1. The germline V gene has CDR1 MNHNS and CDR2 SASEGT. CDR3 length: 14 residues. Germline trimming cut 6 bases from V and 7 bases from J; bases unmatched to any gene: 9. The CDR3 DNA reads TGTGCCAGCAGCGTACCGGGACAGGGTGCTGGCTACACCTTC. It is translated as CASSVPGQGAGYTF.

The table lists this clonotype with a few counts. The CDR3 DNA reads TGCGCCAGCAGCCAATCGACAGACTATGGCTACACCTTC. Translation gives CASSQSTDYGYTF. The gene calls are TRBV4-1 and TRBJ1-2; tentative D call: TRBD1 (5 bases). V lost 2 bases and J 3 bases, leaving 7 bases between the germline ends. The CDR3 contains 13 residues. The V gene's germline CDR1 is MGHRA and CDR2 YSYEKL.

Only a few counts were recorded for this clonotype. The chain couples TRBV2 to TRBJ1-1, with a tentative D call TRBD1 (5 bases). Germline CDR1 and CDR2: SNHLY and FYNNEI. Between the trimmed V and J ends, which lost 3 bases and 3 bases, there was a span of 11 bases. The CDR3 consists of 14 residues. The CDR3 here is CASSDWGGDTEAFF. CDR3 in DNA: TGTGCCAGCAGTGATTGGGGGGGAGACACTGAAGCTTTCTTT.

The J gene is TRBJ2-5, the V gene TRBV20-1; 7 positions match TRBD1. Trimming at V came to 2 bases and at J to 0 bases, leaving 12 bases not matched to a gene. The V gene's germline CDR1 is DFQATT and CDR2 SNEGSKA (reference sequence). CDR3 length equals 17 residues. The CDR3 here is CSARSPTADRNQETQYF. The CDR3 region has the DNA TGCAGTGCTAGAAGCCCCACCGCGGACAGGAACCAAGAGACCCAGTACTTC.

This clonotype was seen ten or more times. V gene TRBV24-1 combines with J gene TRBJ1-1; D is ambiguous. The V end lost 2 bases, the J end lost 1 base, and 10 bases lay between the germline ends. CDR1 is KGHDR and CDR2 is SFDVKD in the germline V gene. This CDR3 has 15 amino acids. DNA of the CDR3: TGTGCCACCAGTGATTCCGGCAGATCGAACACTGAAGCTTTCTTT. Translation gives CATSDSGRSNTEAFF.

Of note for this clonotype: The CDR3 does not end in the conserved phenylalanine or tryptophan, so this is likely a read error. Because the CDR3's place on the DNA is in doubt, the DNA is left out and the CDR3 is given as listed by TCRdb. The CDR3 sequence is CASSLVGDV. The rearrangement joins TRBV11-3 to TRBJ2-2; the table's D call, TRBD2, has no DNA check behind it. The CDR3 length equals 9 residues, ends included. Germline CDR1 reads SGHNT; CDR2 reads YENEEA.

A few counts support this clonotype. The chain couples TRBV7-9 to TRBJ2-5; D gene uncertain. Between the trimmed V and J ends, which lost 1 base and 5 bases, there was a span of 14 bases. The CDR3 is 15 amino acids. Germline V gives CDR1 SEHNR, CDR2 FQNEAQ (reference sequence). The CDR3 region has the DNA TGTGCCAGCAGCTTAGATTCCCCCAGACATGAGACCCAGTACTTC. This sequence encodes CASSLDSPRHETQYF.

This sequence joins TRBV5-1 and TRBJ1-2; 10 nucleotides align to TRBD1. The CDR3 consists of 16 residues. J lost 4 bases, V lost 3 bases, and 9 bases had no gene match. Germline V gene lookup returns CDR1 SGHRS and CDR2 YFSETQ. The CDR3 DNA reads TGCGCCAGCAGCTCACCGAGGGACAGGGGATTCTATGGCTACACCTTC. It specifies CASSSPRDRGFYGYTF.

The chain carries TRBV20-1 and TRBJ2-5; 7 bases line up with TRBD1. This CDR3 region has 13 residues. V dropped 6 bases and J dropped 5; count of bases not matched to a gene: 9. Germline V gives CDR1 DFQATT, CDR2 SNEGSKA (reference sequence). The CDR3 sequence is CSAGTENSETQYF. The CDR3 DNA sequence: TGCAGTGCGGGGACAGAGAACAGTGAGACCCAGTACTTC.

This clonotype was detected a few times. This chain connects TRBV7-2 to TRBJ1-4, with a possible D match to TRBD1 (5 bases). Germline loops: CDR1 SGHTA, CDR2 FQGNSA. Between the trimmed V and J ends, which lost 1 base and 8 bases, there was a span of 17 bases. The CDR3 length is 16 residues. The CDR3 reads CASSLVSSGPEEKLFF. The CDR3, as DNA: TGTGCCAGCAGCTTAGTGTCGTCGGGGCCTGAGGAAAAACTGTTTTTT.

J is TRBJ2-5 and V is TRBV20-1; 14 positions agree with TRBD2. Germline-derived CDR1 and CDR2 are DFQATT and SNEGSKA (reference sequence). V gave up 3 bases and J gave up 5 bases; unmatched junction bases: 5. The CDR3 loop spans 15 amino acids. In DNA, the CDR3 is TGCAGTGCTAGGGATGGGACTAGCGGGAGTGAGACCCAGTACTTC. Translated, it gives CSARDGTSGSETQYF.

The chain joins TRBV19 to TRBJ2-2; 9 positions agree with TRBD1. CDR1 is LNHDA, CDR2 SQIVND, per germline (reference sequence). CDR3 length: 14 residues. V gave up 7 bases and J gave up 5 bases; unmatched junction bases: 5. The CDR3 spells CASTSDRGTGELFF. The CDR3 DNA sequence: TGTGCCAGTACCTCAGACAGGGGGACCGGGGAGCTGTTTTTT. The whole variable domain, remainder taken from reference TRBV19 and TRBJ2-2, is DGGITQSPKYLFRKEGQNVTLSCEQNLNHDAMYWYRQDPGQGLRLIYYSQIVNDFQKGDIAEGYSVSREKKESFPLTVTSAQKNPTAFYLCASTSDRGTGELFFGEGSRLTVL.

This clonotype was detected ten times or more. The chain recombines TRBV10-3 with TRBJ1-5, with unresolved D. The CDR3 consists of 14 residues. Trimming left V 3 bases short and J 5 bases short, with 11 bases between. CDR1 and CDR2 from the germline V gene are ENHRY and SYGVKD. CDR3 in DNA: TGTGCCATCAGTGATTACATCATAGATCAGCCCCAGCATTTT. It yields the protein CAISDYIIDQPQHF.

This clonotype was picked up many times. J is TRBJ1-1 and V is TRBV7-9; a possible D gene is TRBD1 (6 bases). V dropped 6 bases and J dropped 0 bases, with 8 bases sitting between them. CDR1 and CDR2 (germline): SEHNR, FQNEAQ (reference sequence). This CDR3 has 13 residues. CDR3 nucleotide sequence: TGTGCCAGCAGGGAGGGGGTGAACACTGAAGCTTTCTTT. Translating it yields CASREGVNTEAFF.

The CDR3 loop is CASSLEAGGSYNSPLHF. The CDR3 DNA sequence: TGTGCCAGCAGCTTAGAGGCAGGGGGATCCTATAATTCACCCCTCCACTTT. The V call is TRBV7-2, the J call TRBJ1-6; 7 nucleotides match TRBD1. V lost 1 base to trimming and J lost 1 base; unmatched junction nucleotides: 4. This CDR3 region has 17 residues. Germline values: CDR1 SGHTA, CDR2 FQGNSA.

The sample holds a few counts of this clonotype. This CDR3 is CASISGNTIYF. In nucleotides, the CDR3 is TGCGCCAGCATATCGGGAAACACCATATATTTT. The chain links TRBV10-1 to TRBJ1-3; D ambiguous. The CDR3 runs 11 residues. V was clipped by 7 bases and J by 4 bases, with 5 bases between them. Germline assignment: CDR1 WNHNN and CDR2 SYGVQD (reference sequence).

The chain employs TRBV24-1 and TRBJ2-2; 12 nucleotides agree with TRBD2. J gave up 0 bases and V 4 bases, and 2 bases lay outside the gene matches. The CDR3 is 17 amino acids. CDR1 KGHDR and CDR2 SFDVKD come from the germline V gene. CDR3 amino acids: CATSDRLAGANTGELFF. In nucleotides, the CDR3 is TGTGCCACCAGTGACCGACTAGCGGGGGCGAACACCGGGGAGCTGTTTTTT.

J is TRBJ1-5 and V is TRBV10-3; a weak D match, TRBD1 (6 bases). The CDR3 is made up of 17 amino acids. V lost 2 bases, J lost 4 bases, and 18 bases lay in between. Germline CDR1 and CDR2: ENHRY and SYGVKD. This CDR3 is CAISEAITGLVNQPQHF. The CDR3 bases are TGTGCCATCAGTGAGGCCATAACAGGGTTGGTTAATCAGCCCCAGCATTTT.